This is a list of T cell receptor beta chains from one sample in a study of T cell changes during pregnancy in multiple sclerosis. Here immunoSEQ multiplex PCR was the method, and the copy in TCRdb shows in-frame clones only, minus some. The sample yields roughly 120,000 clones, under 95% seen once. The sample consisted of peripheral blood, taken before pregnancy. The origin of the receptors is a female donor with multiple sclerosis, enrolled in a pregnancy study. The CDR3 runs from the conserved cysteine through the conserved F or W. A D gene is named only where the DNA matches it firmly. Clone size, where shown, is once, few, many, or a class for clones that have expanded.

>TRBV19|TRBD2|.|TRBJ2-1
CASSIDRISGGLAPRRASNEQFF
TGTGCCAGTAGTATAGATCGCATTAGTGGGGGACTAGCGCCCCGGAGAGCTAGCAATGAGCAGTTCTTC
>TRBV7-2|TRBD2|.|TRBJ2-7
CASSLTGGGNSYEQYF
TGTGCCAGCAGCTTAACTGGCGGGGGGAACTCCTACGAGCAGTACTTC
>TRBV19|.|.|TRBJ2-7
CASSEQVNSYEQYF
TGTGCCAGTAGTGAACAGGTCAATTCATACGAGCAGTACTTC
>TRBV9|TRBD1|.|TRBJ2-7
CASSVGGARGPTEQYF
TGTGCCAGCAGCGTAGGTGGTGCCAGGGGGCCTACCGAGCAGTACTTC
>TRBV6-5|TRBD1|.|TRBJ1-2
CASRPTGPYGYTF
TGTGCCAGCAGGCCGACAGGGCCCTATGGCTACACCTTC
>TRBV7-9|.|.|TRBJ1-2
CASSPMQGYYGYTF
TGTGCCAGCAGCCCTATGCAGGGATACTATGGCTACACCTTC
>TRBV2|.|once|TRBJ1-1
CASRRGNTEAFF
TGTGCCAGCCGCCGGGGGAACACTGAAGCTTTCTTT
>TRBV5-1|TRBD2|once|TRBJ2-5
CASSLGLAGQETQYF
TGCGCCAGCAGCTTGGGACTAGCGGGTCAAGAGACCCAGTACTTC
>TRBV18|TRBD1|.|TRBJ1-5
CASSPGTDQPQHF
TGTGCCAGCTCACCCGGGACAGATCAGCCCCAGCATTTT
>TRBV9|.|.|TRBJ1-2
CASRGSGANYGYTF
TGTGCCAGCAGGGGAAGCGGCGCTAACTATGGCTACACCTTC
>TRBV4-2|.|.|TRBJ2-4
CASSQEAITGLQNIQYF
TGTGCCAGCAGCCAAGAGGCAATCACAGGGCTCCAAAACATTCAGTACTTC
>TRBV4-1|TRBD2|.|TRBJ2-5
CASSHPGLGETQYF
TGCGCCAGCAGCCATCCGGGACTAGGGGAGACCCAGTACTTC
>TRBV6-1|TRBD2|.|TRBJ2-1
CASSRTSRSYNEQFF
TGTGCCAGCAGCCGGACTAGTCGCTCCTACAATGAGCAGTTCTTC
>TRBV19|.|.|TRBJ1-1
CASNQQGSSTEAFF
TGTGCCAGTAATCAACAGGGTTCCAGCACTGAAGCTTTCTTT
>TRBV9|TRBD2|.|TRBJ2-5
CASSVGGSGSLGFRETQYF
TGTGCCAGCAGCGTAGGAGGTAGCGGGAGCTTAGGTTTCAGAGAGACCCAGTACTTC
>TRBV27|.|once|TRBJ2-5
CASSPHSREETQYF
TGTGCCAGCAGTCCCCACTCCAGGGAAGAGACCCAGTACTTC
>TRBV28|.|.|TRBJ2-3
CASSLPSGLDTQYF
TGTGCCAGCAGCTTACCGTCGGGACTGGATACGCAGTATTTT
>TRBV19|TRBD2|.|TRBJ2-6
CASTPSVGGAGANVLTF
TGTGCCAGTACTCCATCAGTGGGAGGGGCTGGGGCCAACGTCCTGACTTTC
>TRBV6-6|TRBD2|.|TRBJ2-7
CASSSSSSGTHEQYF
TGTGCCAGCAGCTCCTCCTCCAGCGGGACCCACGAGCAGTACTTC
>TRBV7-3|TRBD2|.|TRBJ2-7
CASSYGLAGAEQYF
TGTGCCAGCAGCTACGGACTAGCGGGAGCTGAGCAGTACTTC
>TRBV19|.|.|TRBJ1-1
CASSIFGGQGEAFF
TGTGCCAGTAGTATCTTCGGGGGGCAGGGTGAAGCTTTCTTT
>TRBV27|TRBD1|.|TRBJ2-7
CASSLYRGHAAYEQYF
TGTGCCAGCAGTTTATACAGGGGGCATGCGGCCTACGAGCAGTACTTC
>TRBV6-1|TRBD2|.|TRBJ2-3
CASSEFRLAGGREDTQYF
TGTGCCAGCAGTGAATTCAGGCTAGCGGGGGGCCGGGAAGATACGCAGTATTTT
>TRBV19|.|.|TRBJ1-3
CASTGRAGNTIYF
TGTGCCAGTACTGGCAGGGCTGGAAACACCATATATTTT
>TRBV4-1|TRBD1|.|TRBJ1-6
CASSQDRGPGLFSPLHF
TGCGCCAGCAGCCAAGACAGGGGGCCGGGTTTATTTTCACCCCTCCACTTT
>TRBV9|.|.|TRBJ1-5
CASSPGPAGVANQPQHF
TGTGCCAGCAGCCCCGGCCCGGCAGGGGTGGCCAATCAGCCCCAGCATTTT
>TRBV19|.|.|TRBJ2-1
CASSIRDYNEQFF
TGTGCCAGTAGTATCCGGGACTACAATGAGCAGTTCTTC
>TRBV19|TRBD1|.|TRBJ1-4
CASSMGQGDEKLFF
TGTGCCAGTAGTATGGGACAGGGAGATGAAAAACTGTTTTTT
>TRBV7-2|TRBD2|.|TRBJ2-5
CASSLVSGRGGETQYF
TGTGCCAGCAGCTTAGTCAGCGGGAGGGGTGGGGAGACCCAGTACTTC
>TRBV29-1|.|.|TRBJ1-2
CSVEVWTAGRTF
TGCAGCGTTGAAGTCTGGACGGCTGGGAGAACCTTC
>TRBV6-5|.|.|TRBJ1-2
CASSYSQGYTF
TGTGCCAGCAGTTACTCCCAGGGCTACACCTTC
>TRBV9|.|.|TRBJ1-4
CASSPTGREKLFF
TGTGCCAGCAGCCCAACAGGGAGAGAAAAACTGTTTTTT
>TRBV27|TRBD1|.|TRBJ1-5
CASGLQGAEDQPQHF
TGTGCCAGCGGTTTACAGGGGGCTGAGGATCAGCCCCAGCATTTT
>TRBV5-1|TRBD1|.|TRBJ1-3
CASSTTTGGSYSGNTIYF
TGCGCCAGCAGCACCACGACAGGGGGCTCCTACTCTGGAAACACCATATATTTT
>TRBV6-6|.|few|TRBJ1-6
CASSSTRQNNSPLHF
TGTGCCAGCAGCTCTACCAGACAGAATAATTCACCCCTCCACTTT
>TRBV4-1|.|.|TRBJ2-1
CASSQDGSLILSNEQFF
TGCGCCAGCAGCCAAGACGGGTCACTGATTCTATCCAATGAGCAGTTCTTC
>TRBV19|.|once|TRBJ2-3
CASSAVGQGSTDTQYF
TGTGCCAGTAGTGCGGTGGGTCAGGGAAGCACAGATACGCAGTATTTT
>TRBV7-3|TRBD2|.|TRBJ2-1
CASSLTGRGLALPGGNEQFF
TGTGCCAGCAGCTTAACCGGCCGGGGACTAGCGCTGCCCGGGGGAAATGAGCAGTTCTTC
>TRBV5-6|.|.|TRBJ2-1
CASSLASSNEQFF
TGTGCCAGCAGCTTGGCGTCTAGTAATGAGCAGTTCTTC
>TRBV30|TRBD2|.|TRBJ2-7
CAWGSGTYEQYF
TGTGCCTGGGGGAGCGGGACCTACGAGCAGTACTTC
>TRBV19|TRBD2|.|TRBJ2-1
CASSIASGGSYNEQFF
TGTGCCAGTAGTATTGCTAGCGGGGGCTCCTACAATGAGCAGTTCTTC
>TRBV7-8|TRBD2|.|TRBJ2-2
CASSGTLGLAGRFGELFF
TGTGCCAGCAGCGGAACCTTAGGACTAGCGGGAAGGTTCGGGGAGCTGTTTTTT
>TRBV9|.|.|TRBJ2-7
CASSVEQGLSEQYF
TGTGCCAGCAGCGTAGAACAGGGATTAAGCGAGCAGTACTTC
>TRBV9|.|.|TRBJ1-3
CASSVGGGPTPGNTIYF
TGTGCCAGCAGCGTAGGGGGGGGCCCCACTCCTGGAAACACCATATATTTT
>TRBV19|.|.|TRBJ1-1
CASSISQGWGTEAFF
TGTGCCAGTAGTATATCACAGGGCTGGGGGACTGAAGCTTTCTTT
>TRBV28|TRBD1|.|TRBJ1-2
CASRDREGSSYGYTF
TGTGCCAGCCGGGACAGGGAAGGTAGTAGCTATGGCTACACCTTC
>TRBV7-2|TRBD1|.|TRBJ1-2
CASSFGQDRGYTF
TGTGCCAGCAGCTTCGGACAGGATCGGGGCTACACCTTC
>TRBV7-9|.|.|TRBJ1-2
CASSPPGGYGYTF
TGTGCCAGCAGCCCACCGGGGGGCTATGGCTACACCTTC
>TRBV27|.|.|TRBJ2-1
CASSLIGGASSYNEQFF
TGTGCCAGCAGTTTAATAGGCGGAGCAAGCTCCTACAATGAGCAGTTCTTC
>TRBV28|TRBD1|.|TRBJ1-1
CASSAPDRGSNTEAFF
TGTGCCAGCAGTGCACCGGACAGGGGCTCGAACACTGAAGCTTTCTTT
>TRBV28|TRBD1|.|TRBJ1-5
CATLEDRGKDPQHF
TGTGCCACCTTGGAGGACAGGGGGAAGGATCCCCAGCATTTT